This is a list of T cell receptor beta chains from one sample in a study of brain T cells in children with intractable seizures. Profiling relied on immunoSEQ multiplex PCR, and the TCRdb table lists in-frame clones only, not all of them. The repertoire holds tens of thousands of clones, with approximately 94% as singletons. Sequencing was performed on peripheral blood, taken at surgery. The source is a boy between 10 and 17 years old with focal cortical dysplasia and intractable seizures. Both conserved end residues are part of each CDR3.

length	V	J	CDR3
12	TRBV5-1	TRBJ2-1	CASSPHGFEQFF
17	TRBV5-1	TRBJ2-3	CASSLADGWGSTDTQYF
15	TRBV5-5	TRBJ2-7	CASSLEAGRSYEQYF
14	TRBV6-5	TRBJ1-6	CASTGSSYNSPLHF
14	TRBV5-5	TRBJ1-6	CASSLGRGNSPLHF
16	TRBV4-2	TRBJ2-1	CASSLSGASGMNEQFF
16	TRBV28	TRBJ2-2	CASSSTTRANTGELFF
12	TRBV6-5	TRBJ2-6	CALERTAPFLTF
16	TRBV14	TRBJ1-2	CASSLQGQYHNYGYTF
13	TRBV21-1	TRBJ2-5	CASSKEAGAAQYF
14	TRBV18	TRBJ2-7	CASSTTTGSNEQYF
12	TRBV12-3/TRBV12-4	TRBJ2-7	CASRRGGYEQYF
14	TRBV6-5	TRBJ1-2	CASSWGQGASGYTF
16	TRBV7-9	TRBJ1-4	CASSRRGEQGYEKLFF
14	TRBV6-2/TRBV6-3	TRBJ1-6	CASSYRVGTSPLHF
18	TRBV10-3	TRBJ2-5	CAISESATSGGAKETQYF
13	TRBV18	TRBJ2-5	CASSPGLKETQYF
15	TRBV15	TRBJ2-5	CATSFRTGSEETQYF
13	TRBV13	TRBJ2-5	CASSPGGEETQYF
16	TRBV6-4	TRBJ2-3	CASSDSTSGGTDTQYF
14	TRBV9	TRBJ1-2	CASSGQAANYGYTF
11	TRBV12-3/TRBV12-4	TRBJ2-2	CASSFAGELFF
14	TRBV5-6	TRBJ1-6	CASRLGQGNSPLHF
17	TRBV5-5	TRBJ2-1	CASSLTGGASSYNEQFF
15	TRBV30	TRBJ1-5	CAWSAGTGDNQPQHF
14	TRBV6-1	TRBJ1-4	CASSEGTGYEKLFF
13	TRBV5-4	TRBJ2-2	CASSLVPTGELFF
14	TRBV30	TRBJ1-5	CAWRPWDGHQPQHF
13	TRBV30	TRBJ2-3	CARAGGHGDTQYF
17	TRBV10-2	TRBJ2-5	CASGDRGTSGRAETQYF
11	TRBV25-1	TRBJ2-7	CASSRRGEQYF
13	TRBV29-1	TRBJ1-1	CSVDGFMNTEAFF
13	TRBV6-5	TRBJ1-1	CACATTGEVEAFF
17	TRBV7-9	TRBJ2-1	CASSLGSGTGDYNEQFF
16	TRBV28	TRBJ2-1	CASSSLAGGTYNEQFF
15	TRBV9	TRBJ2-5	CASSVGTRDEETQYF
18	TRBV10-3	TRBJ1-3	CAISDHPRGGLFGNTIYF
15	TRBV11-2	TRBJ2-5	CASSLPRLARETQYF